This is a list of T cell receptor beta chains from one sample in a study of T cells in Graves' hyperthyroidism and ophthalmopathy. MiXCR, run by TCRdb on the multiplex PCR reads, gives a single entry per CDR3 protein. The table records roughly 580,000 distinct CDR3 sequences, more than 45% of them present only once. The specimen sequenced was peripheral blood or thyroid tissue (not recorded which). The receptors stem from a woman under 30 with Graves' hyperthyroidism. Both conserved end residues are part of each CDR3. The D gene is left open where the match is weak. Clone size is not always given. Where it is, it says once, few, many or a class for expanded clones.

. | TRBJ2-2 | few | TRBV5-1 | CASSAASSAANTGELFF | TGCGCCAGCAGCGCGGCCTCTAGCGCCGCGAACACCGGGGAGCTGTTTTTT
TRBD2 | TRBJ2-5 | . | TRBV7-2 | CASSLAPGLGGETQYF | TGTGCCAGCAGCTTAGCTCCGGGACTAGGGGGGGAGACCCAGTACTTC
. | TRBJ1-5 | . | TRBV24-1 | CATSVREEQPQHF | TGTGCCACCAGTGTTAGGGAAGAGCAGCCCCAGCATTTT
. | TRBJ2-2 | . | TRBV7-9 | CASRSTWDGNTGELFF | TGTGCCAGCAGATCTACATGGGACGGGAACACCGGGGAGCTGTTTTTT
TRBD1 | TRBJ1-5 | . | TRBV7-2 | CASSVSDRAGDQPQHF | TGTGCCAGCAGCGTTTCGGACAGGGCTGGTGATCAGCCCCAGCATTTT
TRBD1 | TRBJ2-4 | . | TRBV7-9 | CASSEGAMELDIQYF | TGTGCCAGCAGCGAGGGGGCGATGGAGTTGGACATTCAGTACTTC
. | TRBJ1-5 | many | TRBV2 | CASSGARGNQPQHF | TGTGCCAGCAGTGGGGCGCGTGGCAATCAGCCCCAGCATTTT
TRBD1 | TRBJ1-2 | . | TRBV7-8 | CASSLLDRDLWGYTF | TGTGCCAGCAGCTTACTGGACAGGGATCTATGGGGCTACACCTTC
. | TRBJ1-5 | . | TRBV20-1 | CSARDPGRRQPQHF | TGCAGTGCTAGAGACCCAGGGAGAAGACAGCCCCAGCATTTT
TRBD2 | TRBJ2-5 | . | TRBV7-2 | CASSLGGTSGETQYF | TGTGCCAGCAGCTTGGGCGGGACTAGCGGGGAGACCCAGTACTTC
TRBD1 | TRBJ2-6 | . | TRBV7-3 | CACSSTGDISGANVLTF | TGTGCCTGCAGCTCGACAGGGGACATCTCTGGGGCCAACGTCCTGACTTTC
. | TRBJ1-2 | few | TRBV7-2 | CASSLTPGKGPNYGYTF | TGTGCCAGCAGCTTAACGCCAGGGAAGGGCCCTAACTATGGCTACACCTTC
. | TRBJ2-5 | few | TRBV24-1 | CATSDPRTVQPQYF | TGTGCCACCAGTGATCCGAGGACCGTCCAGCCCCAGTACTTC
TRBD2 | TRBJ2-1 | . | TRBV24-1 | CATSDLRLAGANEQFF | TGTGCCACCAGTGATTTGAGGCTAGCGGGAGCGAATGAGCAGTTCTTC
. | TRBJ1-4 | . | TRBV11-2 | CASGVDPTEKLFF | TGTGCCAGCGGCGTTGACCCAACTGAAAAACTGTTTTTT
. | TRBJ1-1 | many | TRBV7-3 | CASSLGSGQAFF | TGTGCCAGCAGCTTAGGCTCGGGGCAAGCTTTCTTT
TRBD1 | TRBJ1-4 | many | TRBV24-1 | CATSDPGPGGNEKLFF | TGTGCCACCAGTGATCCTGGGCCAGGGGGCAATGAAAAACTGTTTTTT
. | TRBJ1-5 | . | TRBV24-1 | CATSDPQVSNQPQHF | TGTGCCACCAGTGATCCACAGGTTAGCAATCAGCCCCAGCATTTT
TRBD1 | TRBJ2-5 | . | TRBV5-1 | CASSSGGSCQETQYF | TGCGCCAGCAGCTCAGGGGGCAGTTGCCAAGAGACCCAGTACTTC
. | TRBJ1-2 | . | TRBV12-3/TRBV12-4 | CASSFNQGYGYTF | TGTGCCAGCAGTTTTAACCAGGGGTATGGCTACACCTTC
. | TRBJ2-5 | . | TRBV10-3 | CAISEEGSRETQYF | TGTGCCATCAGTGAGGAAGGGAGTCGGGAGACCCAGTACTTC
. | TRBJ1-1 | many | TRBV7-6 | CASSLEDRYTEAFF | TGTGCCAGCAGCTTGGAGGACAGATACACTGAAGCTTTCTTT
. | TRBJ1-2 | . | TRBV13 | CASSDPPLRAYYGYTF | TGTGCCAGCAGCGACCCACCACTCCGGGCCTACTATGGCTACACCTTC
. | TRBJ1-3 | . | TRBV2 | CASRDHRASSGNTIYF | TGTGCCAGCAGGGATCACAGGGCGAGCTCTGGAAACACCATATATTTT
. | TRBJ2-5 | . | TRBV14 | CASSQPPGNQETQYF | TGTGCCAGCAGCCAACCTCCCGGGAACCAAGAGACCCAGTACTTC
. | TRBJ2-3 | once | TRBV7-3 | CASSLNWGDTQYF | TGTGCCAGCAGCTTAAACTGGGGGGATACGCAGTATTTT
TRBD1 | TRBJ1-1 | . | TRBV29-1 | CSVDAQGWANTEAFF | TGCAGCGTTGATGCACAGGGGTGGGCGAACACTGAAGCTTTCTTT
TRBD1 | TRBJ1-2 | many | TRBV7-2 | CASSLGQGAYGYTF | TGTGCCAGCAGCCTGGGACAGGGGGCCTATGGCTACACCTTC
TRBD1 | TRBJ2-6 | . | TRBV5-1 | CASSLEGAAGANVLTF | TGCGCCAGCAGCTTGGAGGGGGCTGCTGGGGCCAACGTCCTGACTTTC
. | TRBJ2-1 | . | TRBV24-1 | CATTHGTHGEQFF | TGTGCCACTACCCACGGGACCCACGGTGAGCAGTTCTTC
TRBD2 | TRBJ2-5 | many | TRBV19 | CASSPGTNWETQYF | TGTGCCAGTAGTCCCGGGACTAACTGGGAGACCCAGTACTTC